The rows below give T cell receptor beta chains drawn from one sample of a study of T cells in Graves' hyperthyroidism and ophthalmopathy. TCRdb analysed the multiplex PCR reads with MiXCR anew, one entry per CDR3 protein. The sample records 250,000 to 350,000 distinct CDR3 sequences, 16% being singletons. Sequencing was done on a sample of blood. Source of these receptors: a man younger than 40 with Graves' hyperthyroidism. Both conserved end residues are part of each CDR3. The order of the fields is CDR3 protein, CDR3 DNA, D gene, J gene, V gene, clone size. A D gene is named only where the DNA matches it firmly. Size tells how often a clone was seen (once, few, many) or the class of an expanded clone, and some rows leave it out.

CDR3aa: CASGLGQGGWYEQYF
CDR3nt: TGTGCTAGTGGTTTGGGACAGGGCGGTTGGTACGAGCAGTACTTC
d_gene: TRBD1
j_gene: TRBJ2-7
v_gene: TRBV12-5
abundance: many

CDR3aa: CASSHPGQGAGEAFF
CDR3nt: TGTGCCAGCAGTCATCCGGGACAGGGGGCTGGTGAAGCTTTCTTT
d_gene: TRBD1
j_gene: TRBJ1-1
v_gene: TRBV12-3/TRBV12-4
abundance: many

CDR3aa: CASSPGTGGPDTQYF
CDR3nt: TGTGCCAGCAGTCCCGGGACGGGGGGCCCAGATACGCAGTATTTT
d_gene: NA
j_gene: TRBJ2-3
v_gene: TRBV28
abundance: many

CDR3aa: CASSQDPTGGRRGYTF
CDR3nt: TGTGCCAGCAGCCAAGATCCGACAGGGGGTCGGAGAGGCTACACCTTC
d_gene: TRBD1
j_gene: TRBJ1-2
v_gene: TRBV4-2
abundance: few

CDR3aa: CASSGWGKQETQYF
CDR3nt: TGTGCCAGCAGTGGATGGGGAAAGCAAGAGACCCAGTACTTC
d_gene: NA
j_gene: TRBJ2-5
v_gene: TRBV6-1
abundance: NA

CDR3aa: CASSLDGFYEQYF
CDR3nt: TGTGCCAGCAGCTTAGATGGTTTCTACGAGCAGTACTTC
d_gene: NA
j_gene: TRBJ2-7
v_gene: TRBV7-9
abundance: many

CDR3aa: CASSLGGQGYEQFF
CDR3nt: TGCGCCAGCAGCTTGGGGGGACAGGGATACGAGCAGTTCTTC
d_gene: TRBD1
j_gene: TRBJ2-1
v_gene: TRBV5-1
abundance: NA

CDR3aa: CASSGHSETEAFF
CDR3nt: TGTGCCAGTAGTGGCCACTCGGAGACTGAAGCTTTCTTT
d_gene: NA
j_gene: TRBJ1-1
v_gene: TRBV19
abundance: NA

CDR3aa: CASSQDRFYNEQFF
CDR3nt: TGTGCCAGCAGCCAAGACAGATTCTACAATGAGCAGTTCTTC
d_gene: NA
j_gene: TRBJ2-1
v_gene: TRBV3-1
abundance: many

CDR3aa: CASNRQAGGPYEQYF
CDR3nt: TGTGCCAGCAACCGCCAAGCGGGGGGCCCCTATGAGCAGTACTTC
d_gene: TRBD2
j_gene: TRBJ2-7
v_gene: TRBV2
abundance: many

CDR3aa: CASWDATNEKLFF
CDR3nt: TGTGCCAGCTGGGATGCAACTAATGAAAAACTGTTTTTT
d_gene: NA
j_gene: TRBJ1-4
v_gene: TRBV28
abundance: NA

CDR3aa: CATSWMVDGEAFF
CDR3nt: TGTGCCACCAGCTGGATGGTAGACGGTGAAGCTTTCTTT
d_gene: NA
j_gene: TRBJ1-1
v_gene: TRBV15
abundance: few

CDR3aa: CASSLPVRAQYF
CDR3nt: TGTGCCAGCAGTTTACCCGTGAGGGCCCAGTACTTC
d_gene: NA
j_gene: TRBJ2-5
v_gene: TRBV28
abundance: many

CDR3aa: CASSPGQSRNTIYF
CDR3nt: TGTGCCAGCAGCCCCGGACAGTCGAGGAACACCATATATTTT
d_gene: NA
j_gene: TRBJ1-3
v_gene: TRBV7-9
abundance: many

CDR3aa: CASSLSRAPYEQYF
CDR3nt: TGTGCCAGCAGTTTATCCAGGGCACCCTACGAGCAGTACTTC
d_gene: NA
j_gene: TRBJ2-7
v_gene: TRBV27
abundance: few

CDR3aa: CASSLGQPPTDTQYF
CDR3nt: TGCGCCAGCAGCTTGGGGCAGCCCCCCACAGATACGCAGTATTTT
d_gene: NA
j_gene: TRBJ2-3
v_gene: TRBV5-1
abundance: NA

CDR3aa: CASSQEREGSWEHSGRGYEQYF
CDR3nt: TGCGCCAGCAGCCAAGAACGTGAGGGGAGTTGGGAGCACAGCGGGAGGGGGTACGAGCAGTACTTC
d_gene: TRBD2
j_gene: TRBJ2-7
v_gene: TRBV4-1
abundance: NA

CDR3aa: CAFRKGQSNEKLFF
CDR3nt: TGTGCCTTCCGGAAGGGACAGTCTAATGAAAAACTGTTTTTT
d_gene: TRBD1
j_gene: TRBJ1-4
v_gene: TRBV18
abundance: few

CDR3aa: CASMFFMNTEAFF
CDR3nt: TGTGCCAGCATGTTTTTCATGAACACTGAAGCTTTCTTT
d_gene: NA
j_gene: TRBJ1-1
v_gene: TRBV2
abundance: many

CDR3aa: CASSLEVGEVYEQYF
CDR3nt: TGCGCCAGCAGCTTGGAGGTAGGGGAAGTATACGAGCAGTACTTC
d_gene: NA
j_gene: TRBJ2-7
v_gene: TRBV5-1
abundance: NA

CDR3aa: CASSALQSMYTEAFF
CDR3nt: TGTGCCAGCAGCGCGCTACAAAGTATGTACACTGAAGCTTTCTTT
d_gene: NA
j_gene: TRBJ1-1
v_gene: TRBV9
abundance: NA

CDR3aa: CASSKGLGGVYNEQFF
CDR3nt: TGTGCCAGTAGTAAAGGGCTCGGGGGCGTCTACAATGAGCAGTTCTTC
d_gene: NA
j_gene: TRBJ2-1
v_gene: TRBV19
abundance: few

CDR3aa: CASSTLVENTGELFF
CDR3nt: TGTGCCAGCAGCACCTTGGTGGAGAACACCGGGGAGCTGTTTTTT
d_gene: NA
j_gene: TRBJ2-2
v_gene: TRBV7-2
abundance: NA

CDR3aa: CSAPLASFQETQYF
CDR3nt: TGCAGTGCACCACTAGCGAGTTTTCAAGAGACCCAGTACTTC
d_gene: TRBD2
j_gene: TRBJ2-5
v_gene: TRBV20-1
abundance: many

CDR3aa: CASRLGDYYTDTQYF
CDR3nt: TGTGCCAGCAGGCTCGGGGACTACTACACAGATACGCAGTATTTT
d_gene: TRBD2
j_gene: TRBJ2-3
v_gene: TRBV27
abundance: many

CDR3aa: CASNLGQGKYEQYF
CDR3nt: TGTGCCAGCAATTTGGGACAGGGCAAGTACGAGCAGTACTTC
d_gene: TRBD1
j_gene: TRBJ2-7
v_gene: TRBV28
abundance: NA